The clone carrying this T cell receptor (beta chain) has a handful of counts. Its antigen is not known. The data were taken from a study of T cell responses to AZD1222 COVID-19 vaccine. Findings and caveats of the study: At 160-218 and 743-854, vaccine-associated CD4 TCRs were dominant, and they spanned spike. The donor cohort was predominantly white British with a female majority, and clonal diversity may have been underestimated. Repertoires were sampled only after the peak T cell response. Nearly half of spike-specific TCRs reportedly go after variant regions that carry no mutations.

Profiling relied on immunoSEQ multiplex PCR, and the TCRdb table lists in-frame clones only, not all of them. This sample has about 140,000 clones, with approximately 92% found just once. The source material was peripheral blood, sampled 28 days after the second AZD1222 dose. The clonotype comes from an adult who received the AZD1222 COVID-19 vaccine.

CDR3 DNA: TGCGCCAGCAGCTTACAGGGGGGAAGCCAAGAGACCCAGTACTTC. Translated, it gives CASSLQGGSQETQYF. The chain combines TRBV5-1 with TRBJ2-5; 8 bases are shared with TRBD1. J gave up 1 base and V 2 bases, and 4 bases lay outside the gene matches. The germline V gene has CDR1 SGHRS and CDR2 YFSETQ. The CDR3 contains 15 residues.